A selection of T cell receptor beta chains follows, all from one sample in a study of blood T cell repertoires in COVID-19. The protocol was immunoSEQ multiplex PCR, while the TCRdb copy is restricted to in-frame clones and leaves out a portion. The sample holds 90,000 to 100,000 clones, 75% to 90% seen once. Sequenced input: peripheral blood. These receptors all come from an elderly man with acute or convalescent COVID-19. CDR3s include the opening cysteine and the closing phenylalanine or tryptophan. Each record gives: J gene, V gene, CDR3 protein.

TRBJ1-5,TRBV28,CASSLLDRVGQPQHF
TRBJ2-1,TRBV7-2,CASSFGGYNEQFF
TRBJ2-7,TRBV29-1,CSVAGQGYEQYF
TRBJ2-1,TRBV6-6,CASSTRDRHNEQFF
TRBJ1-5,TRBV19,CASSNRQGAGNQPQHF
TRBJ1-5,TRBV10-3,CAACVGPEQPQHF
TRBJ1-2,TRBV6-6,CASSPQGTYGYTF
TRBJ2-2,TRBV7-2,CASSLGTSGRAGELFF
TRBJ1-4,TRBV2,CASYRTGREKLFF
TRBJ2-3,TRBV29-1,CSVGQGITDTQYF
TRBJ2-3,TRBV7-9,CASTAEEGGPDTQYF
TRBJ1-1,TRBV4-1,CASSQDTGRVEAFF
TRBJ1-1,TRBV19,CASSRDRAGNTEAFF
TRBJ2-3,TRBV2,CASSRLLSTDTQYF
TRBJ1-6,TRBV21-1,CASSKGPGSKSSYNSPLHF
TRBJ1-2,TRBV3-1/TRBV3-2,CASSQAGLFYGYTF
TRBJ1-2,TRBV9,CASTSVRTNYGYTF
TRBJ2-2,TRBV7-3,CASSPQSRGNTGELFF
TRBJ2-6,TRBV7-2,CASSPEAAGANVLTF
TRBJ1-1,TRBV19,CASSIEGPRGTEAFF
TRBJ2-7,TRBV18,CASSPTGNEQYF
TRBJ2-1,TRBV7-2,CASSRLAGGWGNEQFF
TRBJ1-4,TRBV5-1,CASTDSATNEKLFF
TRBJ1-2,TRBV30,CAWWTGQNPNYGYTF
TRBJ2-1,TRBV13,CASSLNGGRDEQFF
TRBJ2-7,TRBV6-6,CASRRLAGVDEQYF
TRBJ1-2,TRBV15,CATSRSGSYGYTF
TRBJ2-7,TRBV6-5,CASRRTGSGEQYF
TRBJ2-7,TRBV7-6,CASSPSPAVYYEQYF
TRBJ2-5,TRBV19,CASKTGGTETQYF
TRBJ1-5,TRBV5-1,CASSLAGGDNQPQHF
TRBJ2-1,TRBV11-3,CASSTGTTYNEQFF
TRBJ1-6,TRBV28,CASSLFAGGNSPLHF
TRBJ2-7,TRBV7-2,CASSSTGEGGQYF
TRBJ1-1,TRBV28,CASSSVDTEAFF
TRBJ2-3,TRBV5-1,CASSKAGGPRDTQYF
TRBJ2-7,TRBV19,CASGLLYEQYF
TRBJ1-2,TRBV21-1,CASSKGQGSTLRYGYTF
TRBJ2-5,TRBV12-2,CASRFGTAKETQYF
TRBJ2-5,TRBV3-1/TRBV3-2,CASSQERQAGPQETQYF
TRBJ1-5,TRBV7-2,CASSSNSNQPQHF
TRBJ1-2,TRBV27,CASSPRQVLSSNYGYTF
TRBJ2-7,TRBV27,CASSLSVYRSTYEQYF
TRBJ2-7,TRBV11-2,CASSSTYEQYF
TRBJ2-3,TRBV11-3,CASSLGRTGSTDTQYF
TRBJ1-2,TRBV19,CASSSKGAMDGYTF
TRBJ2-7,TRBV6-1,CASRNGQGFEQYF
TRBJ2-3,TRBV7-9,CASSFEFRLAGHVPKQYF